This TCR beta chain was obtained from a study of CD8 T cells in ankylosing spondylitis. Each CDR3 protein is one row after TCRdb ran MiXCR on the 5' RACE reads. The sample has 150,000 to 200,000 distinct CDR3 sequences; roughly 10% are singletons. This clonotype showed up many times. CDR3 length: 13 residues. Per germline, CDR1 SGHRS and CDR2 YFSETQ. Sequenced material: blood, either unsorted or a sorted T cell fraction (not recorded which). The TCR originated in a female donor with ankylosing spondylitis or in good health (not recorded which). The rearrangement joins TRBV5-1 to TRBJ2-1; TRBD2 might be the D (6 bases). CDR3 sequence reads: CASEGSSYNEQFF. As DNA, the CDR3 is TGCGCATCGGAGGGAAGCTCCTACAATGAGCAGTTCTTC.